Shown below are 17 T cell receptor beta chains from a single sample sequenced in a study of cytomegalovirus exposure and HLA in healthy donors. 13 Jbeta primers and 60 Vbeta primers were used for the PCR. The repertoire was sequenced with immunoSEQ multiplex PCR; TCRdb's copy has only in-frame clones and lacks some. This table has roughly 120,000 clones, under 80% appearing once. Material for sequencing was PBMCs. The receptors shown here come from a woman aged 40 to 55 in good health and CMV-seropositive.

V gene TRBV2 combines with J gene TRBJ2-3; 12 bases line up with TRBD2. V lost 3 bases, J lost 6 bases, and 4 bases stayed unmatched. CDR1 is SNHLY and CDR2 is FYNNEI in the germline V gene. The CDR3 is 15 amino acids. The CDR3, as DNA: TGTGCCAGCAGTGAGACTAGCGGGAGCCGTGATACGCAGTATTTT. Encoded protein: CASSETSGSRDTQYF.

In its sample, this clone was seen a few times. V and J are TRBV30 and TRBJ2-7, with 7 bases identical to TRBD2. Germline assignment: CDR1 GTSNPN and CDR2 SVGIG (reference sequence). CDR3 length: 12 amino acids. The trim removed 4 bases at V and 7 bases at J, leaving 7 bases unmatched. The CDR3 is CAWTLQRGEQYF. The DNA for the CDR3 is TGTGCCTGGACTCTCCAGCGGGGTGAGCAGTACTTC.

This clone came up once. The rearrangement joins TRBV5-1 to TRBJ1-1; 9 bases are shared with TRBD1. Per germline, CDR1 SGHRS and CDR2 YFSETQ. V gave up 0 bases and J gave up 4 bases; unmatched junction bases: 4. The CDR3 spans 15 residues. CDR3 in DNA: TGCGCCAGCAGCTTGGGAGACAGGGGGGCCACTGAAGCTTTCTTT. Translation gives CASSLGDRGATEAFF.

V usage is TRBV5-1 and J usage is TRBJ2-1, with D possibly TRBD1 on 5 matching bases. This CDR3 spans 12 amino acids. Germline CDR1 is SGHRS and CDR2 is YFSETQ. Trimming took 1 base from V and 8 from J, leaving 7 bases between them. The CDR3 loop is CASSLSRDEQFF. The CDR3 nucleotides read TGCGCCAGCAGCTTGAGCAGGGATGAGCAGTTCTTC.

The CDR3 coding sequence is TGTGCCACTTCAGCGGCAGGACTAGGGTCCTACAATGAGCAGTTCTTC. Amino acid sequence: CATSAAGLGSYNEQFF. This sequence joins TRBV2 and TRBJ2-1, with TRBD2 identical over 7 bases. V lost 10 bases to trimming and J lost 1 base; unmatched junction nucleotides: 13. Germline V gene sequence: CDR1 SNHLY, CDR2 FYNNEI. The CDR3 has 16 amino acids.

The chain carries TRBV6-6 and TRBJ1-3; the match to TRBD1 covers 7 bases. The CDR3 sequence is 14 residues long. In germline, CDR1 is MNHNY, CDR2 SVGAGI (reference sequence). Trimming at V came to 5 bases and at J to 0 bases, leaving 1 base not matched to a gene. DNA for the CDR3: TGTGCCAGCAGTCAGGGGGTCTCTGGAAACACCATATATTTT. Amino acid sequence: CASSQGVSGNTIYF.

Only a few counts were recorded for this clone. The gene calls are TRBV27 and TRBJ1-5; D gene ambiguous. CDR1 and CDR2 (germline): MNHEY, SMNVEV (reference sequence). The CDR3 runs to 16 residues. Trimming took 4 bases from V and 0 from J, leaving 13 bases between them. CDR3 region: CASSSGWAYSNQPQHF. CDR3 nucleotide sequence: TGTGCCAGCAGTTCCGGTTGGGCCTATAGCAATCAGCCCCAGCATTTT.

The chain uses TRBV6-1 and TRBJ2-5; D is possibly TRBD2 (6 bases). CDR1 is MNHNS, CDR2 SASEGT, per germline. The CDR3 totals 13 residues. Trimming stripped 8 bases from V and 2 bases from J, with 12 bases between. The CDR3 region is CASGRGWQETQYF. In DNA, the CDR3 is TGTGCCAGCGGTCGGGGGTGGCAAGAGACCCAGTACTTC.

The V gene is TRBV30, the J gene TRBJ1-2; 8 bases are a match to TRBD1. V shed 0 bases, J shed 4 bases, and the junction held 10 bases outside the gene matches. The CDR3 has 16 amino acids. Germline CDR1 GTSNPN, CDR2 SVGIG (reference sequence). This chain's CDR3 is CAWSVWTGPSIYGYTF. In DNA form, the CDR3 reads TGTGCCTGGAGTGTATGGACAGGGCCTTCCATCTATGGCTACACCTTC.

CDR3 region: CAINRNTEAFF. DNA of the CDR3: TGTGCAATCAACAGGAACACTGAAGCTTTCTTT. V gene TRBV30 combines with J gene TRBJ1-1, with unresolved D. Germline V gene data show CDR1 as GTSNPN and CDR2 as SVGIG (reference sequence). CDR3 length: 11 amino acids.

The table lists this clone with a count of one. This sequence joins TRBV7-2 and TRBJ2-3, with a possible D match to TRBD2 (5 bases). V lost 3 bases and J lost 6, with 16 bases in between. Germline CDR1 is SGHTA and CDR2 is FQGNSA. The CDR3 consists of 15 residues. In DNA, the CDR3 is TGTGCCAGCAGCTTCGGAAATGGCGGGTCGGATACGCAGTATTTT. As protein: CASSFGNGGSDTQYF.

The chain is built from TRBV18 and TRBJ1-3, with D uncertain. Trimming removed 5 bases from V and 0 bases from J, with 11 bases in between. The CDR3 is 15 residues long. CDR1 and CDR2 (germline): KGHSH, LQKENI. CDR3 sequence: CASSSTFSSGNTIYF. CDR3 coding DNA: TGTGCCAGCTCATCGACATTCTCCTCTGGAAACACCATATATTTT.

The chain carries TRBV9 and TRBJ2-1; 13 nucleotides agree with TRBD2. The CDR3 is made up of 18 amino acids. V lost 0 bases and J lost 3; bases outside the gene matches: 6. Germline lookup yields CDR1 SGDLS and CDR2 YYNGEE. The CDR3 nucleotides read TGTGCCAGCAGCGTAGCTACGACTAGCGGGGGGTTCTACAATGAGCAGTTCTTC. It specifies CASSVATTSGGFYNEQFF.

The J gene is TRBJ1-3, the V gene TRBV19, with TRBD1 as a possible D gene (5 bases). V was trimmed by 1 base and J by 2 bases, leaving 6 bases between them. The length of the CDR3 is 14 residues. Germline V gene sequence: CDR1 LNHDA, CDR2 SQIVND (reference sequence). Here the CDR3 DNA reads TGTGCCAGTAGTATAGGGGGCCCTGGAAACACCATATATTTT. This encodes CASSIGGPGNTIYF.

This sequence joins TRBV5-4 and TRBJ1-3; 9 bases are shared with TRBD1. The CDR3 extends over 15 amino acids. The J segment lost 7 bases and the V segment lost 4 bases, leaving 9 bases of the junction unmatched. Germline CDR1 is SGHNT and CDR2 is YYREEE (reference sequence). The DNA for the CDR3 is TGTGCCAGCAGCCGAACAGGGGGCGCGTTGAACACCATATATTTT. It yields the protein CASSRTGGALNTIYF.

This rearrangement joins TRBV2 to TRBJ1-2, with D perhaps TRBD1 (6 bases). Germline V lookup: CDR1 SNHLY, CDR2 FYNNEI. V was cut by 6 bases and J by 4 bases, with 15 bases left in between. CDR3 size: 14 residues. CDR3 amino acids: CASRHREGSYGYTF. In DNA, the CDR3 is TGTGCCAGCAGACACAGGGAAGGGAGCTATGGCTACACCTTC.

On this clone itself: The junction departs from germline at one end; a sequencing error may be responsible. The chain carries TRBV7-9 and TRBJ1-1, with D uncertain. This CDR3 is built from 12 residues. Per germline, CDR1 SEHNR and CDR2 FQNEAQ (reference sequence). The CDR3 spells CSSSLKSSEAFF. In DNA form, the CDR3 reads TGTTCCAGCAGTCTTAAATCTTCTGAAGCTTTCTTT. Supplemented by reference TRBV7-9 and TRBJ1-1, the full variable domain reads DTGVSQNPRHKITKRGQNVTFRCDPISEHNRLYWYRQTLGQGPEFLTYFQNEAQLEKSRLLSDRFSAERPKGSFSTLEIQRTEQGDSAMYLCSSSLKSSEAFFGQGTRLTVV.